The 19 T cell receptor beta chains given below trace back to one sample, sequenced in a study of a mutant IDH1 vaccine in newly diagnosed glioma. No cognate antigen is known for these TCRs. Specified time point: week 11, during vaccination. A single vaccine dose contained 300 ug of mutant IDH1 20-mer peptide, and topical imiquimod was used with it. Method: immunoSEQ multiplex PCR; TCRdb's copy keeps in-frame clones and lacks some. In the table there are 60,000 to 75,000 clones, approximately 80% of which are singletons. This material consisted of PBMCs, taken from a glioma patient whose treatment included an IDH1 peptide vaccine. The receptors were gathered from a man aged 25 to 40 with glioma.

The CDR3: CASSQERLVIGELFF. CDR3 in DNA: TGCGCCAGCAGCCAAGAGCGACTAGTAATCGGGGAGCTGTTTTTT. This chain connects TRBV4-3 to TRBJ2-2, with D tentatively TRBD2 (6 bases). Germline V gene data show CDR1 as LGHNA and CDR2 as YSLEER. V was clipped by 0 bases and J by 7 bases, with 12 bases between them. This CDR3 is 15 amino acids long.

The CDR3 here is CASLGQYTEAFF. The CDR3 bases are TGCGCCAGCCTGGGACAGTACACTGAAGCTTTCTTT. The V call is TRBV10-2, the J call TRBJ1-1; 7 nucleotides match TRBD1. V lost 8 bases to trimming and J lost 3 bases; unmatched junction nucleotides: 3. The CDR3 runs 12 residues. CDR1 and CDR2 (germline): WSHSY, SAAADI.

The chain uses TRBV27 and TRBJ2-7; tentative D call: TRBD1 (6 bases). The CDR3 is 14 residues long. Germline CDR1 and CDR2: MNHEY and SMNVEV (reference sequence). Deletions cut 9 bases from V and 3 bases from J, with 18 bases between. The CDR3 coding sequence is TGTGCCAGTAGCTACTCAAAAGGGGGCTACGAGCAGTACTTC. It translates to CASSYSKGGYEQYF.

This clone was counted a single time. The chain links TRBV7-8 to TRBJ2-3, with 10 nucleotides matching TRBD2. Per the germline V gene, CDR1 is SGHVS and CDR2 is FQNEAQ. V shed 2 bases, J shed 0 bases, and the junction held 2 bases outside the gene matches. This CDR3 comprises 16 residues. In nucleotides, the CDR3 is TGTGCCAGCAGCTTAAAGCGGGGGGGAAGCACAGATACGCAGTATTTT. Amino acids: CASSLKRGGSTDTQYF.

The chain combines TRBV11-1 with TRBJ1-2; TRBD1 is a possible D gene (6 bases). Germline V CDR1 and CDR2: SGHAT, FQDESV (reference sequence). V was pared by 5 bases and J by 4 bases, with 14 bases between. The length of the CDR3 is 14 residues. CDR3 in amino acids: CASSDTQGGYGYTF. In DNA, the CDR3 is TGTGCCAGCAGCGACACACAGGGAGGCTATGGCTACACCTTC.

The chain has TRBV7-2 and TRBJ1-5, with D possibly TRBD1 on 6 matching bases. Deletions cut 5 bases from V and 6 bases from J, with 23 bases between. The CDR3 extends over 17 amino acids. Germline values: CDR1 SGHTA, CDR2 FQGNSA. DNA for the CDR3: TGTGCCAGCAGCGCCCGGGTACTCAGGGGCGGGAGTCAGCCCCAGCATTTT. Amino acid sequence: CASSARVLRGGSQPQHF.

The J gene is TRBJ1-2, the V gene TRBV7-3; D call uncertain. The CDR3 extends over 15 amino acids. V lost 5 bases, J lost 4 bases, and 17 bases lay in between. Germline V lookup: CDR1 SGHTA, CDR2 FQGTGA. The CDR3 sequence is CASSDSGISGYGYTF. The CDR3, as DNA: TGTGCCAGCAGCGACTCCGGGATATCTGGCTATGGCTACACCTTC.

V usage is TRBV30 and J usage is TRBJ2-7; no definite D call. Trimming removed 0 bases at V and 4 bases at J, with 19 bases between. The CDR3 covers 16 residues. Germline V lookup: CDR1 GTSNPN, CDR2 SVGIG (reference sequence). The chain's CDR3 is CAWSVGDVQLGYEQYF. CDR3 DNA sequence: TGTGCCTGGAGTGTTGGTGATGTGCAATTGGGGTACGAGCAGTACTTC.

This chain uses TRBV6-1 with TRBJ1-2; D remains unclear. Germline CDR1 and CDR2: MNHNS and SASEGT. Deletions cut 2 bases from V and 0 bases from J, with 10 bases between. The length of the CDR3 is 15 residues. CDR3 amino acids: CASSERAASNYGYTF. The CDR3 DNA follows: TGTGCCAGCAGTGAAAGGGCGGCCTCTAACTATGGCTACACCTTC.

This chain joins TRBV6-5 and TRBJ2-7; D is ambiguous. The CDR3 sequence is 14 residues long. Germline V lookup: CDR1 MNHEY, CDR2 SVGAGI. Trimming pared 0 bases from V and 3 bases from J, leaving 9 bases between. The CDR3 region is CASSYSPQNYEQYF. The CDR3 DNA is TGTGCCAGCAGTTACTCCCCCCAGAACTACGAGCAGTACTTC.

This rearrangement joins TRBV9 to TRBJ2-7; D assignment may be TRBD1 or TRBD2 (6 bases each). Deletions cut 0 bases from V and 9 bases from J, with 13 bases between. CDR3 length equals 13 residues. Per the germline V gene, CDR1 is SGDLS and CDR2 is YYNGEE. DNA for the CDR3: TGTGCCAGCAGCGTAGATATCGGAGGGGGGCAGTACTTC. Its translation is CASSVDIGGGQYF.

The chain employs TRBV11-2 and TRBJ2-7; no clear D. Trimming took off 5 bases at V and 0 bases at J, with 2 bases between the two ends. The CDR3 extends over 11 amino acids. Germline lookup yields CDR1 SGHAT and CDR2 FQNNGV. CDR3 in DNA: TGTGCCAGCAGCCCCTCCTACGAGCAGTACTTC. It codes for CASSPSYEQYF.

The CDR3 bases are TGTGCCAGCAGCTTAAGGGGAGCCGGGGCAGATACGCAGTATTTT. Protein product: CASSLRGAGADTQYF. The chain recombines TRBV11-2 with TRBJ2-3; the D call may be TRBD1 or TRBD2 (5 bases each). The CDR3 length is 15 residues. In germline, CDR1 is SGHAT, CDR2 FQNNGV. V dropped 2 bases and J dropped 4 bases, with 13 bases sitting between them.

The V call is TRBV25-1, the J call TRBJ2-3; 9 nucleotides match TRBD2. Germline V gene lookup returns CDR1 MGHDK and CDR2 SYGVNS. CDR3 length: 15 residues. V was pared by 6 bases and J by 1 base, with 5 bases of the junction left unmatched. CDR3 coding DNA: TGTGCCAGCAGCCCTAGCGGGGTACGCACAGATACGCAGTATTTT. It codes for CASSPSGVRTDTQYF.

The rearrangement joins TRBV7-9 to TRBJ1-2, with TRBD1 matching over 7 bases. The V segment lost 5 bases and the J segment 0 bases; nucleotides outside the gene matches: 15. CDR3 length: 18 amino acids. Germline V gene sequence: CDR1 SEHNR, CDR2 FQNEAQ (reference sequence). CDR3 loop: CASSQLPGQPSPNYGYTF. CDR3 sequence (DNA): TGTGCCAGCAGCCAACTCCCGGGACAGCCATCTCCTAACTATGGCTACACCTTC.

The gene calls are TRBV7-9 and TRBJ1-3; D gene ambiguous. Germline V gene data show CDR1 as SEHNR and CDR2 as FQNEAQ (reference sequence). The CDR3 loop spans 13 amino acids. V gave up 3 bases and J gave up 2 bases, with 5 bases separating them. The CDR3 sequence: CASSFSTGNTIYF. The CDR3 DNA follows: TGTGCCAGCAGCTTCTCCACTGGAAACACCATATATTTT. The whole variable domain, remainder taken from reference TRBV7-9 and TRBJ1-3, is DTGVSQNPRHKITKRGQNVTFRCDPISEHNRLYWYRQTLGQGPEFLTYFQNEAQLEKSRLLSDRFSAERPKGSFSTLEIQRTEQGDSAMYLCASSFSTGNTIYFGEGSWLTVV.

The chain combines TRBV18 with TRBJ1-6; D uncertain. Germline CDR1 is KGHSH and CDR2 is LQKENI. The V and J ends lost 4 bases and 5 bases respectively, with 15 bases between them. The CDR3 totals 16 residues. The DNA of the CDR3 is TGTGCCAGCTCACGCACTAACCCAGGCGATAATTCACCCCTCCACTTT. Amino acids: CASSRTNPGDNSPLHF.

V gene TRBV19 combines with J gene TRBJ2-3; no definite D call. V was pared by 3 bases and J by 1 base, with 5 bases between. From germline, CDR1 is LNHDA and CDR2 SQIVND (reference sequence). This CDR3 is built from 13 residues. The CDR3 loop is CASSIAGTDTQYF. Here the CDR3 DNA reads TGTGCCAGTAGTATCGCTGGCACAGATACGCAGTATTTT.

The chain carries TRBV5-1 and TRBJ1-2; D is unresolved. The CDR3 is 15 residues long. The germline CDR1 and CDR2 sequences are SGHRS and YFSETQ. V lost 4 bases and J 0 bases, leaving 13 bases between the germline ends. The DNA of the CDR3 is TGCGCCAGCAGCGCCCTTGCCGTAGCTAACTATGGCTACACCTTC. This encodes CASSALAVANYGYTF.